These 9 T cell receptor beta chains were all obtained from the same sample, sequenced in a study of OX40 agonist ivuxolimab in advanced cancers. Sequencing used immunoSEQ multiplex PCR; TCRdb keeps in-frame clones, though not all of them. The sample lists nearly 85,000 clones; 80% to 90% were seen once. The sample consisted of CD4+ or CD8+ T cells sorted from blood, taken in a trial of the OX40 agonist ivuxolimab. The receptors were gathered from an adult with an advanced solid tumor such as melanoma, head and neck, liver or kidney cancer.

The rearrangement links TRBV11-2 to TRBJ2-7, with 9 bases lining up with TRBD1. With V trimmed by 5 bases and J by 6 bases, 8 bases remained unmatched. Germline CDR1 and CDR2: SGHAT and FQNNGV. This CDR3 region has 14 residues. The CDR3 DNA sequence: TGTGCCAGCAGCCCGCGGACAGGGGCTCTCGAGCAGTACTTC. Encoded protein: CASSPRTGALEQYF.

J is TRBJ2-7 and V is TRBV11-2; TRBD2 matches 14 bases. CDR3 length: 18 amino acids. The J segment lost 0 bases and the V segment lost 6 bases, leaving 10 bases of the junction unmatched. Germline CDR1 and CDR2: SGHAT and FQNNGV. The CDR3 nucleotides are TGTGCCAGCAGTCTCAATGGACTAGCGGGGGGTCCCTCCTACGAGCAGTACTTC. It specifies CASSLNGLAGGPSYEQYF.

In this sample, this clone turned up once. The genes are TRBV10-3 and TRBJ2-1; possible D gene TRBD2, 5 bases. There are 13 residues in the CDR3. CDR1 ENHRY and CDR2 SYGVKD come from the germline V gene. Deletions cut 6 bases from V and 8 bases from J, with 14 bases between. The CDR3 reads CAISDYPEHEQFF. The CDR3 DNA sequence: TGTGCCATCAGCGACTACCCCGAGCATGAGCAGTTCTTC.

The chain is built from TRBV10-3 and TRBJ2-1, with TRBD2 matching 7 bases. Per germline, CDR1 ENHRY and CDR2 SYGVKD. CDR3 length: 15 amino acids. Trimming removed 0 bases from V and 3 bases from J; junction bases left unmatched: 2. The CDR3 nucleotides read TGTGCCATCAGTGAGTCGGGGGGGGACTACAATGAGCAGTTCTTC. It translates to CAISESGGDYNEQFF.

V is TRBV28 and J is TRBJ1-1; D gene ambiguous. Trimming took off 5 bases at V and 2 bases at J, with 12 bases between the two ends. The length of the CDR3 is 14 residues. CDR1 and CDR2 from the germline V gene are MDHEN and SYDVKM. The CDR3 loop reads CASSVVTYNTEAFF. CDR3 DNA sequence: TGTGCCAGCAGTGTGGTTACCTATAACACTGAAGCTTTCTTT.

The gene calls are TRBV29-1 and TRBJ1-3; D possibly corresponds to TRBD1 (5 bases). Trimming pared 1 base from V and 4 bases from J, leaving 8 bases between. Germline CDR1 and CDR2: SQVTM and ANQGSEA. CDR3 length: 13 amino acids. CDR3 DNA: TGCAGCGTTGAAGGCAGGGACGGAAACACCATATATTTT. Its translation is CSVEGRDGNTIYF.

This clone was found once. This chain connects TRBV5-1 to TRBJ2-3; 12 positions match TRBD2. Looked up from germline, CDR1 is SGHRS and CDR2 is YFSETQ. Trimming took 5 bases from V and 1 from J; bases not matched to a gene: 8. CDR3 size: 17 residues. The CDR3 DNA sequence: TGCGCCAGCAGGCGACTAGCGGGGGTGCACGGCACAGATACGCAGTATTTT. Translating gives CASRRLAGVHGTDTQYF. Filled out from reference TRBV5-1 and TRBJ2-3, the complete variable domain reads KAGVTQTPRYLIKTRGQQVTLSCSPISGHRSVSWYQQTPGQGLQFLFEYFSETQRNKGNFPGRFSGRQFSNSRSEMNVSTLELGDSALYLCASRRLAGVHGTDTQYFGPGTRLTVL.

The rearrangement uses TRBV7-9 and TRBJ2-5, with D maybe TRBD2 (6 bases). The germline CDR1 and CDR2 sequences are SEHNR and FQNEAQ (reference sequence). Trimming pared 5 bases from V and 4 bases from J, leaving 14 bases between. The CDR3 spans 14 residues. CDR3 nucleotide sequence: TGTGCCAGCAGCCCATATGGGGGGAGAGAGACCCAGTACTTC. It is translated as CASSPYGGRETQYF.

The rearrangement joins TRBV4-1 to TRBJ2-3, with TRBD2 matching 8 bases. CDR1 and CDR2 from the germline V gene are MGHRA and YSYEKL. The junction had 9 bases not matched to a gene; V was cut back by 5 bases and J by 8 bases. This CDR3 is 14 amino acids long. The CDR3 sequence is CASSTGGPGRTQYF. Here the CDR3 DNA reads TGCGCCAGCAGCACGGGGGGGCCGGGCCGTACGCAGTATTTT.